Sequencing of this TCR beta chain was carried out in a study of OX40 agonist ivuxolimab in advanced cancers. The CDR3 has 12 residues. Germline lookup yields CDR1 SGHTA and CDR2 FQGNSA. This clone has only one observation. A read error may produce the germline difference seen at one junction end. Using immunoSEQ multiplex PCR, the repertoire was profiled, and TCRdb retains in-frame clones only, with some absent. The sample includes tens of thousands of clones, around 83% of them seen just once. The clonotype originates from an adult with an advanced solid tumor such as melanoma, head and neck, liver or kidney cancer. The specimen comprised CD4+ or CD8+ T cells sorted from blood, sampled in a trial of the OX40 agonist ivuxolimab. V gene TRBV7-2 combines with J gene TRBJ2-1; 10 bases align to TRBD1. CDR3 protein: CASSLTGGVRIF. CDR3 nucleotides: TGTGCCAGCAGCTTGACAGGGGGCGTGAGGATCTTC.